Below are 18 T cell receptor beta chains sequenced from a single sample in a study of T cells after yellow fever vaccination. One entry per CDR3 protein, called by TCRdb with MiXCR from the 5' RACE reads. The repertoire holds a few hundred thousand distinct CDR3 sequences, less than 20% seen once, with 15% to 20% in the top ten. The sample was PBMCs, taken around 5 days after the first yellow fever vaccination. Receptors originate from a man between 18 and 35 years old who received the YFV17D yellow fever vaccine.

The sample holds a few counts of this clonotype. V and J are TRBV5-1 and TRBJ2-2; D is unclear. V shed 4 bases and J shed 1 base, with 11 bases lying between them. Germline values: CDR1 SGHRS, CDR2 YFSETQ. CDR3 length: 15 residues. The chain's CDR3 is CASSPASVNTGELFF. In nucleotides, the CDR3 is TGCGCCAGCAGCCCGGCATCAGTGAACACCGGGGAGCTGTTTTTT.

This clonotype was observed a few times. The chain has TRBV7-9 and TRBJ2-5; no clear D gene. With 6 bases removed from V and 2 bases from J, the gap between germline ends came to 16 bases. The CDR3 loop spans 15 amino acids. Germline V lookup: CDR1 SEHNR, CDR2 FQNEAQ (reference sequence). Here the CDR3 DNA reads TGTGCCAGCAGTCACCCTCTTACGCAGCAAGAGACCCAGTACTTC. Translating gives CASSHPLTQQETQYF.

CDR3 nucleotides: TGTGCCAGCAGCTTGGCCAAGGGGGCTGAGACCCAGTACTTC. Translating gives CASSLAKGAETQYF. The V gene is TRBV5-6, the J gene TRBJ2-5; 7 bases fit TRBD1. V lost 0 bases, J lost 5 bases, and 4 bases stayed unmatched. Per germline, CDR1 SGHDT and CDR2 YYEEEE. The CDR3 runs to 14 residues.

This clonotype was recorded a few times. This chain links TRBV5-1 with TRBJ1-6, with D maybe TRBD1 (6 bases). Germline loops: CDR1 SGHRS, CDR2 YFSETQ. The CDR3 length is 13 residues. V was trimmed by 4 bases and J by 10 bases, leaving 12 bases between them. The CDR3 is CASSETGFSPLHF. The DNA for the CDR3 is TGCGCCAGCAGCGAGACAGGTTTCTCACCCCTCCACTTT.

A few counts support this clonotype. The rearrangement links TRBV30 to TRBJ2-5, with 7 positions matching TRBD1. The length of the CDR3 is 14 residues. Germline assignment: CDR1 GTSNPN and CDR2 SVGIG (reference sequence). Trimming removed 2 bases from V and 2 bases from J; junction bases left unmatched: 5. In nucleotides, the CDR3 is TGTGCCTGGAGTAATACAGGGGCACAAGAGACCCAGTACTTC. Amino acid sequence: CAWSNTGAQETQYF. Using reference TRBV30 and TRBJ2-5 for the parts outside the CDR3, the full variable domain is SQTIHQWPATLVQPVGSPLSLECTVEGTSNPNLYWYRQAAGRGLQLLFYSVGIGQISSEVPQNLSASRPQDRQFILSSKKLLLSDSGFYLCAWSNTGAQETQYFGPGTRLLVL.

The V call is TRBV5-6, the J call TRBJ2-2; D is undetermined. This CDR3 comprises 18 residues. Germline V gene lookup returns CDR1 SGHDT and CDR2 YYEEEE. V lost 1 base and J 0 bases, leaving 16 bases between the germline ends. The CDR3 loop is CASSLRPPTLTNTGELFF. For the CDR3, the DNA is TGTGCCAGCAGCTTGCGTCCTCCGACACTGACGAACACCGGGGAGCTGTTTTTT.

CDR3 DNA sequence: TGCAGTGCGCCGAAGGGAACAGGGGGCGCCTACGAGCAGTACTTC. Protein: CSAPKGTGGAYEQYF. The chain joins TRBV20-1 to TRBJ2-7; 9 bases align to TRBD1. Trimming at V came to 6 bases and at J to 2 bases, leaving 11 bases not matched to a gene. Germline values: CDR1 DFQATT, CDR2 SNEGSKA (reference sequence). The CDR3 length is 15 residues.

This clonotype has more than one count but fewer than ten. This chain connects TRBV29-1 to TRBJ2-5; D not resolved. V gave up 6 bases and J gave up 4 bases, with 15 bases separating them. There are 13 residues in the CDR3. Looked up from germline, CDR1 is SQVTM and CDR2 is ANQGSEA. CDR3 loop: CSVVPRWGETQYF. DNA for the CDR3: TGCAGCGTCGTCCCCCGATGGGGAGAGACCCAGTACTTC.

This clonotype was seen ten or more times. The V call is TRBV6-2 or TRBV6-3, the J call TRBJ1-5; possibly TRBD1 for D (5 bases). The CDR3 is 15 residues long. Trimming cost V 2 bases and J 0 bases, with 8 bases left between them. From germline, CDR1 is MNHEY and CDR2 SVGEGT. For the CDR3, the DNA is TGTGCCAGCAGTTACGTCGGGGGTAGCAATCAGCCCCAGCATTTT. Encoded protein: CASSYVGGSNQPQHF.

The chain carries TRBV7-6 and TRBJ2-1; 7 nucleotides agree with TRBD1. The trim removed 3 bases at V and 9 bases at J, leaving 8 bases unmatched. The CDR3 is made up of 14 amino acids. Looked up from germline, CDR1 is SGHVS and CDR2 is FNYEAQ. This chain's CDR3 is CASSFSTGVGEQFF. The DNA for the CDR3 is TGTGCCAGCAGCTTTTCCACAGGGGTAGGTGAGCAGTTCTTC.

CDR3 amino acids: CASRHGGAGGHTDTQYF. The DNA for the CDR3 is TGTGCCAGTCGGCACGGTGGAGCGGGGGGTCACACAGATACGCAGTATTTT. J is TRBJ2-3 and V is TRBV19, with TRBD2 matching over 9 bases. Germline-derived CDR1 and CDR2 are LNHDA and SQIVND (reference sequence). The CDR3 runs 17 residues. V lost 8 bases and J lost 2; bases outside the gene matches: 14. The full variable domain, with the rest looked up from reference TRBV19 and TRBJ2-3, is DGGITQSPKYLFRKEGQNVTLSCEQNLNHDAMYWYRQDPGQGLRLIYYSQIVNDFQKGDIAEGYSVSREKKESFPLTVTSAQKNPTAFYLCASRHGGAGGHTDTQYFGPGTRLTVL.

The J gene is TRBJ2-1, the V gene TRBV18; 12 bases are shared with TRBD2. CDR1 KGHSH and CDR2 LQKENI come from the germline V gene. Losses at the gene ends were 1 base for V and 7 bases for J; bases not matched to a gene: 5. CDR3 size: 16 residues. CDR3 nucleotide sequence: TGTGCCAGCTCACCACTAGGACTAGCGGGGAGGAATGAGCAGTTCTTC. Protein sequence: CASSPLGLAGRNEQFF.

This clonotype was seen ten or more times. CDR3 in amino acids: CASSLGTGQETQYF. The CDR3 DNA is TGTGCCAGCAGCCTTGGGACAGGCCAAGAGACCCAGTACTTC. This chain links TRBV7-2 with TRBJ2-5; TRBD1 matches at 8 bases. The CDR3 has 14 amino acids. The V segment lost 5 bases and the J segment 1 base; nucleotides outside the gene matches: 3. Germline lookup yields CDR1 SGHTA and CDR2 FQGNSA. Combining the CDR3 with reference TRBV7-2 and TRBJ2-5 gives the whole variable domain GAGVSQSPSNKVTEKGKDVELRCDPISGHTALYWYRQSLGQGLEFLIYFQGNSAPDKSGLPSDRFSAERTGGSVSTLTIQRTQQEDSAVYLCASSLGTGQETQYFGPGTRLLVL.

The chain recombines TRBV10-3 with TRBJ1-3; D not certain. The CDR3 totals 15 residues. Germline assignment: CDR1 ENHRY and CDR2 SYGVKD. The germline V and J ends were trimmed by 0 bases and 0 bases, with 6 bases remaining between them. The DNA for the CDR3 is TGTGCCATCAGTGAGTCCCGGAGCTCTGGAAACACCATATATTTT. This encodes CAISESRSSGNTIYF.

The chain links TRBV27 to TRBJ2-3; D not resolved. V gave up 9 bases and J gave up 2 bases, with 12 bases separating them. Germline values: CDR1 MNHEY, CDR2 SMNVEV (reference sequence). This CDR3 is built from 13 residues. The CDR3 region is CASFSELTDTQYF. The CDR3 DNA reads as TGTGCCAGTTTCTCGGAACTCACAGATACGCAGTATTTT.

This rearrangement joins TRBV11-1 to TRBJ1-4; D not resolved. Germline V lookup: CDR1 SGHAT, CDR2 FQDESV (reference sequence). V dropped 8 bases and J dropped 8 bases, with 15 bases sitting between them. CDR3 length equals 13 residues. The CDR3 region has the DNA TGTGCCAGCGGGAGAACCCGGCGGGAAAAACTGTTTTTT. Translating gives CASGRTRREKLFF.

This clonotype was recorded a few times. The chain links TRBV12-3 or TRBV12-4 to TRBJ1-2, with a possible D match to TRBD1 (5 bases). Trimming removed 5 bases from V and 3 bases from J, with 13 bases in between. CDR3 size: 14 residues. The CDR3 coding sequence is TGTGCCAGCAGTCGGGGAGCAGGGCACTATGGCTACACCTTC. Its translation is CASSRGAGHYGYTF.

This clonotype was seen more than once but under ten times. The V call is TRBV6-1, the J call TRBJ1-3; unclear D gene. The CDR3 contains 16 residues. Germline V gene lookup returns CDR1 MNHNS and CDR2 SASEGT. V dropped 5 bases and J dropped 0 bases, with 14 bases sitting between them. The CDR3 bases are TGTGCCAGCAGTCCCCACGACACCGACTCTGGAAACACCATATATTTT. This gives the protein CASSPHDTDSGNTIYF.